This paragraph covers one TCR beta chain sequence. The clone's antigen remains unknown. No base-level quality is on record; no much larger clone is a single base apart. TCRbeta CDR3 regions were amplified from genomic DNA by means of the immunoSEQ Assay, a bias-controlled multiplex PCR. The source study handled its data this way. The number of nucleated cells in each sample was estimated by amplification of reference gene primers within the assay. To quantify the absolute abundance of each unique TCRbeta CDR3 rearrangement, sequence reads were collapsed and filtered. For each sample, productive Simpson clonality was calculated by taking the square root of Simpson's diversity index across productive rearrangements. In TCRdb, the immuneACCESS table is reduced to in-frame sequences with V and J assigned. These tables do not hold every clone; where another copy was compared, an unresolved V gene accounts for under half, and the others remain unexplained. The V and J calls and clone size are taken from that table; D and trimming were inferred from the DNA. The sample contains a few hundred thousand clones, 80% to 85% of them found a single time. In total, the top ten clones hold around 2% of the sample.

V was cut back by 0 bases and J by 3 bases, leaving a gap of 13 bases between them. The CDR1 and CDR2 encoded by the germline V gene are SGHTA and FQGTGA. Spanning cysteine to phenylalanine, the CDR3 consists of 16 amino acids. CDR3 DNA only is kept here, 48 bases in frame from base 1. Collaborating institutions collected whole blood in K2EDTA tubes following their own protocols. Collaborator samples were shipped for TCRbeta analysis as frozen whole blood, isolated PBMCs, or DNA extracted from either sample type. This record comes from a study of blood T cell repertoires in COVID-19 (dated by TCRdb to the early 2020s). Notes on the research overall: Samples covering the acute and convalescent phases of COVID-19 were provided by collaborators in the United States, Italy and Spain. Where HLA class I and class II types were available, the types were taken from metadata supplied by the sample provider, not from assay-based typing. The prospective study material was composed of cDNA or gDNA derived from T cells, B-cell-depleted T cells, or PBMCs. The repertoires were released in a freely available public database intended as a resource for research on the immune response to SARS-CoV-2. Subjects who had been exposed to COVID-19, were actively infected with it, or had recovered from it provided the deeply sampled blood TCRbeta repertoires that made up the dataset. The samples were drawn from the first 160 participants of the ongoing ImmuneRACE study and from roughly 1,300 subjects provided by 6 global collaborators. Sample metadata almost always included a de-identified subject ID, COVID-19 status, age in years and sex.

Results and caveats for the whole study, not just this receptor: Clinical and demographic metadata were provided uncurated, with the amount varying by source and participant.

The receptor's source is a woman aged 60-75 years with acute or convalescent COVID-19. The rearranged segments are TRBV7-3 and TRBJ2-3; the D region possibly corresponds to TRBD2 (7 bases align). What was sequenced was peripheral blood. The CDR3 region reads CASSLTGGGKTDTQYF. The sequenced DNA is TGTGCCAGCAGCTTAACGGGCGGGGGCAAGACAGATACGCAGTATTTT.